Listed here are 16 T cell receptor beta chains from one sample, sequenced in a study of follicular helper T cells after annual influenza vaccination. Time point meaning: 2014-2015 season, 7 days after vaccination. Profiled with immunoSEQ multiplex PCR; TCRdb holds only in-frame clones, not every one. The sample consists of approximately 9,700 clones, roughly four fifths of them appearing once. The material was CXCR5- memory CD4+ T cells sorted from blood, obtained 7 days after influenza vaccination. These receptors were obtained from an adult who received the influenza vaccine.

There are a few counts of this clone. This sequence joins TRBV7-7 and TRBJ1-1; no reliable D call. The CDR3 covers 12 residues. Germline V CDR1 and CDR2: SSHAT, FNYEAQ (reference sequence). Between the trimmed V and J ends, which lost 2 bases and 0 bases, there was a span of 1 base. In DNA, the CDR3 is TGTGCCAGCAGCTTAATGAACACTGAAGCTTTCTTT. It is translated as CASSLMNTEAFF.

The V call is TRBV28, the J call TRBJ2-4; TRBD2 matches 7 bases. Trimming cost V 1 base and J 6 bases; bases outside gene matches: 12. CDR3 length equals 17 residues. In germline, CDR1 is MDHEN, CDR2 SYDVKM. The CDR3 is CASSLSWWEGRGNIQYF. CDR3 sequence (DNA): TGTGCCAGCAGTTTATCCTGGTGGGAGGGTCGGGGAAACATTCAGTACTTC.

This clone has a handful of counts. The genes are TRBV6-5 and TRBJ1-6, with D perhaps matching TRBD1 (5 bases). The CDR3 spans 14 residues. The V end was cut by 6 bases, the J end by 15 bases, with 21 bases between. Looked up from germline, CDR1 is MNHEY and CDR2 is SVGAGI. This CDR3 reads CASSRGAYNGLLHF. Here the CDR3 DNA reads TGTGCCAGCAGCCGCGGGGCGTATAATGGTCTCCTCCACTTT.

V usage is TRBV6-5 and J usage is TRBJ2-7, with TRBD1 as a possible D gene (5 bases). CDR1 and CDR2 from the germline V gene are MNHEY and SVGAGI. The CDR3 has 15 residues. The germline V and J ends were trimmed by 7 bases and 0 bases, with 16 bases remaining between them. The CDR3 region has the DNA TGTGCCAGCACGAAAACGACAGCCATCTCCTACGAGCAGTACTTC. Translating gives CASTKTTAISYEQYF.

This chain joins TRBV15 and TRBJ1-5; D not certain. With 0 bases removed from V and 0 bases from J, the gap between germline ends came to 9 bases. CDR3 length: 16 residues. Germline CDR1 is LNHNV and CDR2 is YYDKDF (reference sequence). The CDR3 nucleotides read TGTGCCACCAGCAGAGAGATTGGGCGTAGCAATCAGCCCCAGCATTTT. The encoded protein is CATSREIGRSNQPQHF.

The chain joins TRBV11-1 to TRBJ1-3; D ambiguous. CDR3 length: 12 amino acids. Germline V lookup: CDR1 SGHAT, CDR2 FQDESV (reference sequence). The V end was cut by 2 bases, the J end by 4 bases, with 3 bases between. The CDR3 DNA follows: TGTGCCAGCAGCTTACGAGGAAACACCATATATTTT. It translates to CASSLRGNTIYF.

The V and J genes are TRBV5-1 and TRBJ1-2; D gene ambiguous. V was cut by 3 bases and J by 2 bases, with 8 bases left in between. Per germline, CDR1 SGHRS and CDR2 YFSETQ. The CDR3 loop spans 13 amino acids. Written as DNA, the CDR3 is TGCGCCAGCAGCTCCCAGCAGAACTATGGCTACACCTTC. Its protein is CASSSQQNYGYTF.

The V gene is TRBV28, the J gene TRBJ2-7; 9 bases align to TRBD2. J was trimmed by 4 bases and V by 3 bases; bases with no gene match: 7. The CDR3 has 15 amino acids. Per the germline V gene, CDR1 is MDHEN and CDR2 is SYDVKM. The CDR3 here is CASSFPAGGGYEQYF. In DNA, the CDR3 is TGTGCCAGCAGTTTCCCAGCGGGAGGAGGGTACGAGCAGTACTTC.

This clone was recorded a few times. The rearrangement joins TRBV7-2 to TRBJ1-5; D remains ambiguous. This CDR3 is built from 13 residues. V lost 4 bases to trimming and J lost 0 bases, with 4 bases between them. Germline loops: CDR1 SGHTA, CDR2 FQGNSA. CDR3 nucleotide sequence: TGTGCCAGCAGCTCTAATAGCAATCAGCCCCAGCATTTT. Protein product: CASSSNSNQPQHF.

V is TRBV19 and J is TRBJ1-1; TRBD1 matches at 7 bases. V was pared by 5 bases and J by 3 bases, with 6 bases of the junction left unmatched. CDR1 is LNHDA and CDR2 is SQIVND in the germline V gene (reference sequence). The CDR3 runs to 14 residues. CDR3 residues: CASSPRGSDTEAFF. The CDR3 nucleotides read TGTGCCAGTAGTCCCAGGGGGAGCGACACTGAAGCTTTCTTT. Looking up the rest from reference TRBV19 and TRBJ1-1 gives the full variable domain: DGGITQSPKYLFRKEGQNVTLSCEQNLNHDAMYWYRQDPGQGLRLIYYSQIVNDFQKGDIAEGYSVSREKKESFPLTVTSAQKNPTAFYLCASSPRGSDTEAFFGQGTRLTVV.

The chain is built from TRBV6-5 and TRBJ2-1; no firm D call. The CDR3 runs 14 residues. Germline lookup yields CDR1 MNHEY and CDR2 SVGAGI. Trimming removed 0 bases at V and 10 bases at J, with 13 bases between. The CDR3 loop reads CASSYSDPRPEQFF. The CDR3 bases are TGTGCCAGCAGTTACTCCGACCCGCGGCCCGAGCAGTTCTTC.

This clone was recorded a few times. The chain is built from TRBV10-3 and TRBJ2-5, with D possibly matching TRBD1 (5 bases). The CDR3 totals 14 residues. V lost 4 bases and J lost 2, with 11 bases in between. Germline V gene lookup returns CDR1 ENHRY and CDR2 SYGVKD. CDR3 residues: CAISVRQGQETQYF. The CDR3 nucleotides are TGTGCCATCAGTGTCAGGCAGGGTCAAGAGACCCAGTACTTC.

The chain employs TRBV2 and TRBJ2-1; TRBD2 aligns across 12 bases. J gave up 5 bases and V 5 bases, and 7 bases lay outside the gene matches. The CDR3 consists of 16 residues. CDR1 is SNHLY, CDR2 FYNNEI, per germline. The DNA for the CDR3 is TGTGCCAGCAGTAGGCTAGCGGGGGGGCCGGACAATGAGCAGTTCTTC. It yields the protein CASSRLAGGPDNEQFF.

V is TRBV7-2 and J is TRBJ1-1, with D unresolved. CDR3 length: 16 residues. Trimming took off 4 bases at V and 5 bases at J, with 20 bases between the two ends. Germline V gene lookup returns CDR1 SGHTA and CDR2 FQGNSA. CDR3 protein: CASSSQRIRVGTEAFF. As DNA, the CDR3 is TGTGCCAGCAGCTCACAGAGGATTAGAGTCGGGACTGAAGCTTTCTTT.

The chain recombines TRBV10-3 with TRBJ2-7; D is unclear. The CDR3 consists of 16 residues. V lost 0 bases, J lost 4 bases, and 16 bases lay in between. Germline loops: CDR1 ENHRY, CDR2 SYGVKD. The CDR3 DNA follows: TGTGCCATCAGTGAGTCCCCAGGCGGAGAGAGTTACGAGCAGTACTTC. Encoded protein: CAISESPGGESYEQYF.

This rearrangement joins TRBV5-4 to TRBJ2-1; no firm D call. CDR3 size: 17 residues. The germline CDR1 and CDR2 sequences are SGHNT and YYREEE (reference sequence). The ends were cut back, 3 bases at V and 0 bases at J, with 16 bases in the middle. In nucleotides, the CDR3 is TGTGCCAGCAGCTCCAGGTTGCGGACCATCTCCTACAATGAGCAGTTCTTC. Translated, it gives CASSSRLRTISYNEQFF.